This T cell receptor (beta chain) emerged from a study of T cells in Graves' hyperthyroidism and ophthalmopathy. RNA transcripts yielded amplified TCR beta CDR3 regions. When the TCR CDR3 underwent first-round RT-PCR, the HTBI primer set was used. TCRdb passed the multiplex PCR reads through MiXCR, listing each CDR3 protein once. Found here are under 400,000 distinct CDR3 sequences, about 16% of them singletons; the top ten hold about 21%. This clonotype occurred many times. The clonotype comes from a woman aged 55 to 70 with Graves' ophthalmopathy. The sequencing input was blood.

The CDR3 sequence is CASTISGGNQPQHF. The CDR3 DNA is TGTGCCAGCACAATATCAGGGGGCAATCAGCCCCAGCATTTT. This sequence joins TRBV6-2 or TRBV6-3 and TRBJ1-5, with a possible D match to TRBD1 (6 bases). CDR3 length: 14 residues. Germline V gives CDR1 MNHEY, CDR2 SVGEGT. V was trimmed by 7 bases and J by 2 bases, leaving 12 bases between them.